This TCR beta chain came from a study of cytomegalovirus exposure and HLA in healthy donors (TCRdb year 2017). About the full investigation: The 666 repertoires of the first cohort and the roughly 110 validation repertoires were produced on the same platform, according to a later analysis. The aim of the study was to test whether cataloging public T cell receptors could identify signatures of past pathogen exposure. A separate validation cohort of roughly 130 different subjects was used in addition to the approximately 610-subject first cohort. The study combined high-throughput TCR immunosequencing, statistical association of individual TCRs with disease status, and machine learning to predict cytomegalovirus infection status. Overall study outcomes, separate from this receptor: A later analysis had no HLA typing for the validation cohort, so co-occurrence there was scored across all 110 or so repertoires. The classifier was reported to diagnose cytomegalovirus status with high specificity and sensitivity in both the original cohort and the validation cohort. A later analysis found that TCRs clustered in the first cohort also tended to co-occur in the approximately 120 validation repertoires, with 94% of cluster scores above 0. While some public TCRs were present in many individuals, most TCR sequences turned up only very rarely across donors. In vitro tests confirmed that a few of the cytomegalovirus-associated TCR beta chains recognize cytomegalovirus antigens. The study gave a list of 150 to 200 TCR beta chains associated with cytomegalovirus. According to the authors, the approach could potentially be generalized to other disease states and immunological phenotypes.

CDR1 and CDR2 (SGDLS, YYNGEE) derive from the germline V gene. The CDR3, from cysteine to phenylalanine, totals 13 residues. The CDR3 DNA has 39 bases and is translated from base 1. After removal of 0 bases from V and 10 bases from J, the junction retains 7 bases not matched to a gene. The donors belonged to the validation cohort of approximately 130 subjects, which was separate from the 666-subject first cohort. In regard to this clone: It has no known antigen specificity. There are no base qualities to consult, and no much larger clone falls within one base.

The library was obtained by the immunoSEQ multiplex PCR assay. The published analysis was carried out like this. A statistical classification framework was built for diagnosing cytomegalovirus status from the catalog of TCR beta chain sequences. The table was pulled from immuneACCESS by TCRdb, which kept in-frame rearrangements only. Such tables lose some clones; where checked, under half of the loss comes from unresolved V genes, and the rest has no known cause. For V, J and clone size, that table is used; D and trimming come from the DNA. This sample holds approximately 270,000 clones; more than 85% were observed only once. The ten largest make up approximately 12% of the sample.

The specimen was PBMCs. This receptor was taken from a young man in good health and CMV-seropositive. The rearranged segments are TRBV9 and TRBJ2-7, and TRBD2 aligns with 7 junction nucleotides. This receptor has the CDR3 CASSVVGSGSQYF. The DNA sequence is given as TGTGCCAGCAGCGTAGTTGGTAGCGGGTCTCAGTACTTC.